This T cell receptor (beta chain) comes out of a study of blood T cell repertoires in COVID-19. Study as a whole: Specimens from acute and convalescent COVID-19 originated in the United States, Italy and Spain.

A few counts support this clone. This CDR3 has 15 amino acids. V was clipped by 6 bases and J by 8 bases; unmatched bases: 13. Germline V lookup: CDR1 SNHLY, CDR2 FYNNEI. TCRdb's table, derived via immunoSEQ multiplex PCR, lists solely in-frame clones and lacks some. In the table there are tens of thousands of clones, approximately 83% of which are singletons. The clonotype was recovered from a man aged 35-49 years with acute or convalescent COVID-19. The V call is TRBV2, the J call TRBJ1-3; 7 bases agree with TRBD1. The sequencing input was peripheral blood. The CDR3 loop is CASSPTGSELDTIYF. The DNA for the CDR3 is TGTGCCAGCAGCCCGACAGGGAGTGAGCTAGACACCATATATTTT. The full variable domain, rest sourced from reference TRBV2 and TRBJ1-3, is EPEVTQTPSHQVTQMGQEVILRCVPISNHLYFYWYRQILGQKVEFLVSFYNNEISEKSEIFDDQFSVERPDGSNFTLKIRSTKLEDSAMYFCASSPTGSELDTIYFGEGSWLTVV.